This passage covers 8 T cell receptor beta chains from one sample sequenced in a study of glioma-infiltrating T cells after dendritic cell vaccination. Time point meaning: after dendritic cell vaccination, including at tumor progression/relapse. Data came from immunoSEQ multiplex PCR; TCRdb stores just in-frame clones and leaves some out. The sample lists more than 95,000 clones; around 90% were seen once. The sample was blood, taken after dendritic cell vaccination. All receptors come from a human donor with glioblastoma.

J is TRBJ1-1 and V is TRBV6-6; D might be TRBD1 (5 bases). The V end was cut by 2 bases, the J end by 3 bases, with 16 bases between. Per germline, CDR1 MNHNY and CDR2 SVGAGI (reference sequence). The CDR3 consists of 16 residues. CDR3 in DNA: TGTGCCAGCAGTTACCCGACGTGGGCCAGGGACACTGAAGCTTTCTTT. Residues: CASSYPTWARDTEAFF.

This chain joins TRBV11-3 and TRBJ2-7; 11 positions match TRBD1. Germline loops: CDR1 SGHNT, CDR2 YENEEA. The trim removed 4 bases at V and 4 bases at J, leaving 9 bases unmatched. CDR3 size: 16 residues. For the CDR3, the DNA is TGTGCCAGCAGCTCCGGTGGACAGGGGGCGAGGTACGAGCAGTACTTC. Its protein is CASSSGGQGARYEQYF. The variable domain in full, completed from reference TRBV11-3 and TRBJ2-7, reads EAGVVQSPRYKIIEKKQPVAFWCNPISGHNTLYWYLQNLGQGPELLIRYENEEAVDDSQLPKDRFSAERLKGVDSTLKIQPAELGDSAVYLCASSSGGQGARYEQYFGPGTRLTVT.

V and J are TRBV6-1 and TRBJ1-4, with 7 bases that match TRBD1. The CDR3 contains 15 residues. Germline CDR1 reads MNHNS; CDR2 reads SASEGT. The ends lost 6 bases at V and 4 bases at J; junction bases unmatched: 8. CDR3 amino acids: CASSRIGGLNEKLFF. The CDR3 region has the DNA TGTGCCAGCAGCCGCATAGGGGGCCTTAATGAAAAACTGTTTTTT.

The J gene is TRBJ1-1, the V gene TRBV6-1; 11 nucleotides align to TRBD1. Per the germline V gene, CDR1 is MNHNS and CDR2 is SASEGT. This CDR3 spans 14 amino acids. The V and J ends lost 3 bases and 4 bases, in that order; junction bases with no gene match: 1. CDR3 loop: CASSEGQGVTEAFF. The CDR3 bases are TGTGCCAGCAGTGAGGGACAGGGGGTCACTGAAGCTTTCTTT.

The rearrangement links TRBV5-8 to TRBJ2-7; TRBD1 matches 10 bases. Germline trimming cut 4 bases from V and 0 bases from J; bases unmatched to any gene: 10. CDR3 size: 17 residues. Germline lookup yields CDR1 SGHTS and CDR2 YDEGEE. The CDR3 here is CASSPPTGTGDSYEQYF. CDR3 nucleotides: TGTGCCAGCAGCCCGCCAACCGGGACAGGGGACTCCTACGAGCAGTACTTC.

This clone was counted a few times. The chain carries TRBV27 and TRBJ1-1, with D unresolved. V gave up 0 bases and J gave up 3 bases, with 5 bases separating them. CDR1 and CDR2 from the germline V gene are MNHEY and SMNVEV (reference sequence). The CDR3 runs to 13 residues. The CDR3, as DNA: TGTGCCAGCAGTTTATCCCGGTACACTGAAGCTTTCTTT. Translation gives CASSLSRYTEAFF.

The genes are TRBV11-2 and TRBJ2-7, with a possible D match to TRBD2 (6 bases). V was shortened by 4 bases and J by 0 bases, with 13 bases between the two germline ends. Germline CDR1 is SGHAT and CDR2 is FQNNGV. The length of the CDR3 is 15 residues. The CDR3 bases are TGTGCCAGCAGCTCCCGTGGGGGGTCCTCCTACGAGCAGTACTTC. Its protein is CASSSRGGSSYEQYF.

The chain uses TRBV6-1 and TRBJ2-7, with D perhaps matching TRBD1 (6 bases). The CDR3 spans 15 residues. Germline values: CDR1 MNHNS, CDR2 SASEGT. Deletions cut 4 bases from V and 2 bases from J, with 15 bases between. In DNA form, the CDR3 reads TGTGCCAGCAGTGCCAGTACAGGGATGCCCTACGAGCAGTACTTC. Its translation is CASSASTGMPYEQYF.